This T cell receptor beta chain was retrieved from a study of PD-L1 blockade in urothelial cancer. Sequencing was performed with immunoSEQ multiplex PCR; in TCRdb, only in-frame clones are kept and a portion is missing. This sample has about 87,000 clones; about four fifths occur once, and the top ten carry more than 2%. Time point: pretreatment peripheral blood. The origin of this receptor is a man aged 55 to 70 with urothelial cancer. Sequences were derived from PBMCs, sampled around atezolizumab (anti-PD-L1) treatment.

CDR3 in amino acids: CASSFSGTGVEEAFF. For the CDR3, the DNA is TGCGCCAGCAGCTTCTCCGGGACAGGGGTGGAGGAAGCTTTCTTT. The V call is TRBV5-1, the J call TRBJ1-1; 10 bases line up with TRBD1. Trimming removed 2 bases from V and 8 bases from J; junction bases left unmatched: 9. This CDR3 region has 15 residues. From germline, CDR1 is SGHRS and CDR2 YFSETQ.